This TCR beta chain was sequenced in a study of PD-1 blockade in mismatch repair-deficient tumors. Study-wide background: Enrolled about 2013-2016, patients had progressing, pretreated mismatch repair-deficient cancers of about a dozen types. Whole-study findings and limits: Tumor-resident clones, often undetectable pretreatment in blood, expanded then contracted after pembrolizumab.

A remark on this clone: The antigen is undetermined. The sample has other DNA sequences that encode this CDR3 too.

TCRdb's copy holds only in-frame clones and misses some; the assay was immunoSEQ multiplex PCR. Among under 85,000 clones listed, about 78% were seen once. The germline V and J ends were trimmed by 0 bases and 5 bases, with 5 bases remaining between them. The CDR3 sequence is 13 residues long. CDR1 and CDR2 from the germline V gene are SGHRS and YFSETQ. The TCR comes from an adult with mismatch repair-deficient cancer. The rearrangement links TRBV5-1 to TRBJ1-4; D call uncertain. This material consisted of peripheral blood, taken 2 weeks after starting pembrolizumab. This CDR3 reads CASSLGQNEKLFF. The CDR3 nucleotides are TGCGCCAGCAGCTTGGGTCAGAATGAAAAACTGTTTTTT.